This T cell receptor beta chain originates from a study of neurological immune-mediated disorders (dated by TCRdb to between 2019 and 2020). Regarding the complete study: Among the 34 multiple sclerosis patients, roughly 31 had relapsing-remitting MS and 3 had secondary progressive MS. Alongside PBMC samples, the set of some 97 TCR-beta libraries contained longitudinal samples, technical triplicates, and paired CD4+ and CD8+ T-cell subsets that had been sorted. The study compared peripheral blood TCR-beta repertoires of HTLV-I-associated myelopathy (HAM/TSP) patients, multiple sclerosis patients and healthy controls using UMI-based sequencing. The cohort included about 70 subjects: about 15 with HAM/TSP, some 34 with multiple sclerosis, and 20 healthy controls. What the authors observed across the whole study: TCR clonal expansion was highest in HAM/TSP patients and lowest in MS patients, with MS patients falling below even healthy controls. Across subjects, expanded clones never shared an identical CDR3 amino acid sequence, which suggests that the TCR-beta repertoires in every group were private. In phylogenetic analysis, the repertoires of 18 of 34 MS patients grouped into a cluster of related CDR3 sequences, which suggests a possible signature at the repertoire level. No association of the MS cluster with clinical or MRI features was observed, and the need for larger cohorts was stated by the authors.

To synthesize cDNA, template-switch 5'RACE was performed with a primer carrying a 10-nucleotide random unique molecular identifier so that each TCR transcript was tagged. Over 180 million TCR-beta sequences, covering 15-18 subjects, were produced in each sequencing run. The RNeasy kit was used for extraction of total RNA. Using the KAPA Real-time Library Amplification kit, TCR-beta VDJ regions were amplified with primers for the TCR constant region and the 5'RACE anchor. Sample indexes and Illumina adaptors were added in a first PCR, and a second PCR then increased library yield. The roughly 650 bp TCR product was size-selected on a 2% E-gel SizeSelection system after Ampure bead purification. Before pooling, library quality was checked on a Bioanalyzer, concentration was measured with Qubit, and libraries were quantified with the Kapa Library Quantification kit. Paired-end 2 x 150 bp sequencing of the libraries was performed on an Illumina HiSeq 2500. To increase sequence diversity, roughly 24-31% phiX was spiked into each library pool. In the paper's pipeline: Quality-filtered reads were processed with the UMI-based MiGEC pipeline, and over 85% of raw TCR sequences were removed by the MiGEC pipeline during error correction. VDJ genes were aligned to IMGT germline references, and clonotypes were defined by unique CDR3 amino acid sequence plus V-J genes. Clonal expansion, Shannon diversity and CDR3 relatedness (CalcPairwiseDistances, ClusterSamples) were evaluated with VDJtools, and phylogenetic trees were built with CLCbio workbench. A clone was classed as expanded if it had 8 or more unique UMIs, a cutoff based on coefficient-of-variation modelling across technical triplicates. TCRdb passed the public sequencing reads through fastp at Q25 and MiXCR, retaining productive beta sequences. Rows matching on CDR3 protein sequence are summarized as one entry with the most common DNA and genes. TCRdb, not the original authors, processed these V and J calls. The sample table contains some 22,000 distinct CDR3 sequences; only one count was recorded for around 16% of them. Roughly 6.9% of the sample is held by the ten biggest clonotypes.

This clonotype has at least ten counts. It has no known antigen specificity. It has no much larger one-base neighbor in the sample; base qualities were not kept. Sorted-subset TCR libraries were prepared from about a million sorted CD4+ or CD8+ T cells. The multiple sclerosis patients were enrolled in a US clinical protocol that used magnetic resonance imaging to evaluate disease progression. Peripheral blood was subjected to Ficoll-Hypaque density gradient centrifugation to isolate PBMCs, which were then cryopreserved in liquid nitrogen. The study also sequenced paired sorted CD4+ and CD8+ subsets from healthy controls, HAM/TSP patients and MS patients. Taken from cysteine to phenylalanine, the CDR3 has 16 residues. Just CDR3 DNA is preserved here, 48 bases in frame from base 1. Via the germline V gene, CDR1 is SGHRS and CDR2 YFSETQ. Trimming takes 2 bases off V and 2 bases off J; junction bases not matched to a gene: 5.

The sample was CD8+ T cells from blood. The chain links TRBV5-1 with TRBJ2-7; 12 junctional bases match TRBD2. The clonotype originates from a woman younger than 35 with multiple sclerosis. The DNA reads as follows: TGCGCCAGCAGCTTCCCGTCTAGCGGGGGGGCCTACGAGCAGTACTTC. It is translated as CASSFPSSGGAYEQYF.